This T cell receptor beta chain was sequenced during a study of blood T cell repertoires in COVID-19. The CDR3 has 17 amino acids. After removal of 0 bases from V and 0 bases from J, the junction contained 9 bases not matched to a gene. Germline V gives CDR1 SQVTM, CDR2 ANQGSEA. The protocol was immunoSEQ multiplex PCR, while the TCRdb copy is restricted to in-frame clones and leaves out a portion. This sample yields approximately 150,000 clones, of which 80% to 90% are seen a single time; approximately 19% belongs to the top ten. Sequencing was performed on peripheral blood. The TCR originated in an elderly woman with acute or convalescent COVID-19. The V gene is TRBV29-1, the J gene TRBJ2-3, with 7 bases identical to TRBD2. The CDR3 loop is CSVEEGLSGRSTDTQYF. The CDR3 coding sequence is TGCAGCGTTGAAGAGGGCCTTAGCGGGCGAAGCACAGATACGCAGTATTTT.